The entry that follows covers one TCR beta chain sequence. These data are taken from a study of chemoradiotherapy in HPV16-positive cancers. The CDR3 consists of 14 residues. Germline lookup yields CDR1 LNHDA and CDR2 SQIVND (reference sequence). With 3 bases clipped from V and 7 bases from J, the junction kept 9 bases outside the gene matches. Sequenced by immunoSEQ multiplex PCR; TCRdb stores in-frame clones only, minus some. The repertoire holds about 17,000 clones, with about 90% as singletons. This receptor was identified in a human donor with HPV-associated anogenital cancer. The sample in question was blood, obtained from a patient who underwent chemoradiotherapy. This sequence joins TRBV19 and TRBJ2-7; 7 positions agree with TRBD1. CDR3 loop: CASSIDTGEREQYF. The CDR3 DNA reads as TGTGCCAGTAGTATCGACACAGGGGAGCGGGAGCAGTACTTC.